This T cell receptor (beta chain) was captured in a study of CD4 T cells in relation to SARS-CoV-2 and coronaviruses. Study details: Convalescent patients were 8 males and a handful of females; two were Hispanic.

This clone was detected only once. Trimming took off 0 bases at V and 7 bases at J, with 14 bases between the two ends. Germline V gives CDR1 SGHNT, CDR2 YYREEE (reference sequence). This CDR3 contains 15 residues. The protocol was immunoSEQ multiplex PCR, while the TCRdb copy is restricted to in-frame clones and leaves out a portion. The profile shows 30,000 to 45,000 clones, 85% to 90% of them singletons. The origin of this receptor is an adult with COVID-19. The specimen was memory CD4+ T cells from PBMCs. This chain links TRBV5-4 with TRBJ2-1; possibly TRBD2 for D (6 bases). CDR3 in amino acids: CASSLAPGVGNEQFF. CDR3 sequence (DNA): TGTGCCAGCAGCTTGGCCCCGGGGGTCGGGAATGAGCAGTTCTTC.